Presented here are 3 T cell receptor beta chains from one specimen sequenced in a study of blood T cells in healthy people across ages. Alongside a J-beta primer mix, a sample-barcoded 5' primer served in a second PCR lasting about 7 to 12 cycles. A single record per CDR3 protein comes from TCRdb applying MiXCR to the 5' RACE reads. The sample consists of more than 1,000,000 distinct CDR3 sequences, under 30% of them appearing once. This sample also belongs to another study, concerning T cells of mothers and their children.

Sequencing used blood. These receptors all stem from a girl aged 2 to 9 in good health.

With respect to this clonotype: Sequence at one end of the junction differs from germline and may be a read error. This chain joins TRBV20-1 and TRBJ2-3; TRBD2 aligns across 8 bases. This CDR3 has 13 amino acids. Germline-derived CDR1 and CDR2 are DFQATT and SNEGSKA (reference sequence). As DNA, the CDR3 is TGCAGTGGCACGGGAGGGGACACAGATACGCAGTGTTTT. It is translated as CSGTGGDTDTQCF.

With respect to this clonotype: Sequence at one end of the junction differs from germline and may be a read error. This chain joins TRBV5-5 and TRBJ1-5; D ambiguous. This CDR3 has 13 amino acids. Germline CDR1 is SGHKS and CDR2 is YYEKEE (reference sequence). The CDR3 DNA reads TGTGGCAGCAGCTTGGGGTCTGGGCAGCCCCAGCATTTT. Its protein product is CGSSLGSGQPQHF.

The chain has TRBV20-1 and TRBJ2-1; 11 positions match TRBD2. Germline V gene data show CDR1 as DFQATT and CDR2 as SNEGSKA (reference sequence). The CDR3 loop spans 15 amino acids. CDR3 amino acids: CAEKGVSGRDNEQFF. The CDR3, as DNA: TGCGCAGAGAAAGGGGTTAGCGGGAGGGACAATGAGCAGTTCTTC.